This T cell receptor beta chain was profiled in a study of T cell changes during pregnancy in multiple sclerosis. Germline V gene sequence: CDR1 MDHEN, CDR2 SYDVKM. V gave up 7 bases and J gave up 4 bases; unmatched junction bases: 3. The CDR3 length is 13 residues. Sequencing was performed with immunoSEQ multiplex PCR; in TCRdb, only in-frame clones are kept and a portion is missing. Of approximately 31,000 clones listed, approximately 94% are singletons. V is TRBV28 and J is TRBJ1-2, with 10 bases aligning to TRBD1. The clonotype was recovered from a female donor with multiple sclerosis, enrolled in a pregnancy study. Sequences were derived from CD4+ T cells from peripheral blood mononuclear cells, sampled in the second trimester of pregnancy. DNA of the CDR3: TGTGCCAGCAACCGGGACAGGGGCTATGGCTACACCTTC. Translated: CASNRDRGYGYTF.